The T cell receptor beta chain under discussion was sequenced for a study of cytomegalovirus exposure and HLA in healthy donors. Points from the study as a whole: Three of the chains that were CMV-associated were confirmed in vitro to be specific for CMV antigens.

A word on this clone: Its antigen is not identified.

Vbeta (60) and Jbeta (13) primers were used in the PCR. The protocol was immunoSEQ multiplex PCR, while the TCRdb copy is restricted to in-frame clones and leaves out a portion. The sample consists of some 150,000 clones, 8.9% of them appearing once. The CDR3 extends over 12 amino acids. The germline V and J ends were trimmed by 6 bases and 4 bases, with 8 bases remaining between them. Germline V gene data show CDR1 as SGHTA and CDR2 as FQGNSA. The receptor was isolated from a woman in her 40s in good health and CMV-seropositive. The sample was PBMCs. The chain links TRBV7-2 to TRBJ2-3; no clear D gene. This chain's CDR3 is CASSAIPDTQYF. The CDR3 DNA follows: TGTGCCAGCAGTGCTATTCCAGATACGCAGTATTTT.